These 21 T cell receptor beta chains originate from one sample sequenced in a study of cytomegalovirus exposure and HLA in healthy donors. The primer mix had 60 Vbeta and 13 Jbeta primers. The protocol was immunoSEQ multiplex PCR, while the TCRdb copy is restricted to in-frame clones and leaves out a portion. The table includes 150,000 to 200,000 clones, 65% to 70% detected once. Sequencing input: PBMCs. The receptors stem from a woman aged 18-35 years in good health and CMV-seropositive.

This clone has only a few counts. The genes are TRBV7-9 and TRBJ2-7, with unresolved D. V was cut by 5 bases and J by 0 bases, with 11 bases left in between. The CDR3 is 14 residues long. CDR1 is SEHNR and CDR2 is FQNEAQ in the germline V gene (reference sequence). This CDR3 reads CASSTARSSYEQYF. DNA of the CDR3: TGTGCCAGCAGCACCGCGAGGAGCTCCTACGAGCAGTACTTC.

This clone appeared a single time. The chain has TRBV18 and TRBJ2-6; 8 nucleotides align to TRBD2. V gave up 3 bases and J gave up 4 bases; unmatched junction bases: 11. Germline V gene sequence: CDR1 KGHSH, CDR2 LQKENI. This CDR3 has 18 amino acids. The CDR3 bases are TGTGCCAGCTCACCCAGGACTAGCAGCCTCAGCGGGGCCAACGTCCTGACTTTC. Translation: CASSPRTSSLSGANVLTF.

This clone was seen only a few times. This rearrangement joins TRBV11-3 to TRBJ2-2; the D gene is possibly TRBD1 (5 bases). Looked up from germline, CDR1 is SGHNT and CDR2 is YENEEA. Trimming removed 5 bases at V and 0 bases at J, with 7 bases between. The CDR3 sequence is 14 residues long. CDR3 in amino acids: CASSRTTNTGELFF. The CDR3, as DNA: TGTGCCAGCAGCCGGACAACGAACACCGGGGAGCTGTTTTTT.

This chain connects TRBV30 to TRBJ2-3, with D possibly TRBD2 on 6 matching bases. The germline CDR1 and CDR2 sequences are GTSNPN and SVGIG (reference sequence). Trimming cost V 0 bases and J 4 bases, with 11 bases left between them. The CDR3 has 14 amino acids. DNA of the CDR3: TGTGCCTGGAGTGTGGGGGGAGTAGCAGATACGCAGTATTTT. Residues: CAWSVGGVADTQYF.

This chain joins TRBV18 and TRBJ2-7, with D possibly TRBD2 on 5 matching bases. The CDR3 covers 15 residues. V shed 2 bases and J shed 2 bases, with 13 bases lying between them. Germline CDR1 reads KGHSH; CDR2 reads LQKENI. The CDR3 loop is CASSPSGRATYEQYF. The CDR3 DNA reads as TGTGCCAGCTCACCAAGCGGACGCGCGACCTACGAGCAGTACTTC.

This chain uses TRBV7-3 with TRBJ2-7, with 12 bases that match TRBD1. V was pared by 0 bases and J by 5 bases, with 5 bases of the junction left unmatched. Germline CDR1 is SGHTA and CDR2 is FQGTGA. This CDR3 spans 16 amino acids. The CDR3, as DNA: TGTGCCAGCAGCTTAACCGGGACAGGGGGCTGGAACGAGCAGTACTTC. Protein product: CASSLTGTGGWNEQYF.

V is TRBV6-5 and J is TRBJ2-5, with a tentative D call TRBD1 (5 bases). The closer fit of TRBJ2-7 to the DNA end suggests the J call may be wrong. Germline CDR1 reads MNHEY; CDR2 reads SVGAGI. The CDR3 runs 15 residues. In DNA, the CDR3 is TGTGCCAGCAGTTACTCAAGGCAGGGATTATACGAGCAGTACTTC. Translated: CASSYSRQGLYEQYF.

The genes are TRBV18 and TRBJ2-1; D gene unclear. Deletions cut 3 bases from V and 6 bases from J, with 6 bases between. Germline V gene lookup returns CDR1 KGHSH and CDR2 LQKENI. The length of the CDR3 is 12 residues. In DNA, the CDR3 is TGTGCCAGCTCACCGTCCGGCAATGAGCAGTTCTTC. The encoded protein is CASSPSGNEQFF.

The rearrangement links TRBV7-8 to TRBJ2-5; a weak D match, TRBD1 (6 bases). The CDR3 has 14 residues. Trimming pared 3 bases from V and 4 bases from J, leaving 12 bases between. Looked up from germline, CDR1 is SGHVS and CDR2 is FQNEAQ. The CDR3 nucleotides are TGTGCCAGCAGCTTCGCCCAGGGGCGAGAGACCCAGTACTTC. The encoded protein is CASSFAQGRETQYF.

V and J are TRBV28 and TRBJ2-1, with D possibly TRBD1 on 6 matching bases. In germline, CDR1 is MDHEN, CDR2 SYDVKM. The CDR3 is 16 residues long. V dropped 6 bases and J dropped 0 bases, with 15 bases sitting between them. The CDR3: CASSQGHSSSYNEQFF. CDR3 nucleotide sequence: TGTGCCAGCAGCCAGGGACACTCGAGCTCCTACAATGAGCAGTTCTTC. Drawing the rest from reference TRBV28 and TRBJ2-1, the complete variable domain is DVKVTQSSRYLVKRTGEKVFLECVQDMDHENMFWYRQDPGLGLRLIYFSYDVKMKEKGDIPEGYSVSREKKERFSLILESASTNQTSMYLCASSQGHSSSYNEQFFGPGTRLTVL.

This rearrangement joins TRBV27 to TRBJ2-3; a weak D match, TRBD1 (6 bases). Germline CDR1 reads MNHEY; CDR2 reads SMNVEV (reference sequence). The CDR3 loop spans 13 amino acids. Trimming took off 5 bases at V and 5 bases at J, with 11 bases between the two ends. CDR3 DNA sequence: TGTGCCAGCAGTCTGGAACAGGGAGATACGCAGTATTTT. Translation: CASSLEQGDTQYF.

The chain couples TRBV7-2 to TRBJ1-3, with no clear D. Trimming removed 4 bases from V and 4 bases from J, with 8 bases in between. The CDR3 has 13 residues. Germline CDR1 is SGHTA and CDR2 is FQGNSA. CDR3 nucleotide sequence: TGTGCCAGCAGCTCTAGCAGGGGAAACACCATATATTTT. This sequence encodes CASSSSRGNTIYF.

This clone was seen a handful of times. The rearrangement joins TRBV7-6 to TRBJ1-4; TRBD1 is a possible D gene (5 bases). CDR1 and CDR2 (germline): SGHVS, FNYEAQ. This CDR3 region has 16 residues. Deletions cut 1 base from V and 8 bases from J, with 17 bases between. CDR3 loop: CASSLGGEAKGEKLFF. As DNA, the CDR3 is TGTGCCAGCAGCTTAGGAGGGGAGGCAAAGGGGGAAAAACTGTTTTTT.

V gene TRBV19 combines with J gene TRBJ2-3, with D possibly matching TRBD2 (5 bases). V lost 1 base to trimming and J lost 6 bases, with 20 bases between them. CDR3 length: 17 amino acids. In germline, CDR1 is LNHDA, CDR2 SQIVND (reference sequence). In nucleotides, the CDR3 is TGTGCCAGTAGTATAGCCGGGATAGCAAGTCTGTTCGATACGCAGTATTTT. It translates to CASSIAGIASLFDTQYF.

The chain couples TRBV30 to TRBJ2-7; D uncertain. With 2 bases removed from V and 2 bases from J, the gap between germline ends came to 7 bases. CDR3 length: 12 amino acids. Germline V gives CDR1 GTSNPN, CDR2 SVGIG (reference sequence). CDR3 nucleotides: TGTGCCTGGAGTCTCTTTCCCTACGAGCAGTACTTC. It translates to CAWSLFPYEQYF.

The chain joins TRBV19 to TRBJ1-5; 7 nucleotides agree with TRBD1. The germline CDR1 and CDR2 sequences are LNHDA and SQIVND (reference sequence). The CDR3 sequence is 13 residues long. After removal of 9 bases from V and 6 bases from J, the junction contained 8 bases not matched to a gene. The CDR3 reads CASRDSQGQPQHF. CDR3 nucleotides: TGTGCCAGCAGGGACAGTCAGGGTCAGCCCCAGCATTTT.

CDR3 sequence (DNA): TGTGCCACCAAGGAACAGGGGGGGGTTAACTATGGCTACACCTTC. Its translation: CATKEQGGVNYGYTF. The genes are TRBV27 and TRBJ1-2; 8 positions agree with TRBD1. This CDR3 region has 15 residues. J lost 1 base, V lost 10 bases, and 11 bases had no gene match. The germline V gene has CDR1 MNHEY and CDR2 SMNVEV (reference sequence).

The chain combines TRBV18 with TRBJ1-4; D ambiguous. V lost 4 bases and J lost 0, with 12 bases in between. In germline, CDR1 is KGHSH, CDR2 LQKENI. The CDR3 spans 16 residues. Here the CDR3 DNA reads TGTGCCAGCTCACGCACATCGGGGTCAACTAATGAAAAACTGTTTTTT. This encodes CASSRTSGSTNEKLFF.

The DNA of the CDR3 is TGTGCCAGCAAAGGGACAGGGTTTTTTGGCTACACCTTC. This codes for CASKGTGFFGYTF. The chain couples TRBV28 to TRBJ1-2, with TRBD1 matching 9 bases. The CDR3 totals 13 residues. From germline, CDR1 is MDHEN and CDR2 SYDVKM. Unmatched junction bases numbered 7, after V lost 7 bases and J lost 7 bases.

This clone was counted a few times. The V and J genes are TRBV5-4 and TRBJ1-2; 9 nucleotides agree with TRBD1. This CDR3 region has 14 residues. Trimming cost V 2 bases and J 4 bases; bases outside gene matches: 3. Per the germline V gene, CDR1 is SGHNT and CDR2 is YYREEE (reference sequence). The CDR3: CASSLGQGIYGYTF. CDR3 in DNA: TGTGCCAGCAGCTTAGGACAGGGGATCTATGGCTACACCTTC.

The rearrangement uses TRBV18 and TRBJ1-5; 12 bases are a match to TRBD1. The CDR3 has 18 amino acids. The J segment lost 2 bases and the V segment lost 6 bases, leaving 11 bases of the junction unmatched. Germline values: CDR1 KGHSH, CDR2 LQKENI. The CDR3 here is CASSGLGQGAIGNQPQHF. The CDR3 DNA follows: TGTGCCAGCTCCGGACTGGGACAGGGGGCCATCGGCAATCAGCCCCAGCATTTT.